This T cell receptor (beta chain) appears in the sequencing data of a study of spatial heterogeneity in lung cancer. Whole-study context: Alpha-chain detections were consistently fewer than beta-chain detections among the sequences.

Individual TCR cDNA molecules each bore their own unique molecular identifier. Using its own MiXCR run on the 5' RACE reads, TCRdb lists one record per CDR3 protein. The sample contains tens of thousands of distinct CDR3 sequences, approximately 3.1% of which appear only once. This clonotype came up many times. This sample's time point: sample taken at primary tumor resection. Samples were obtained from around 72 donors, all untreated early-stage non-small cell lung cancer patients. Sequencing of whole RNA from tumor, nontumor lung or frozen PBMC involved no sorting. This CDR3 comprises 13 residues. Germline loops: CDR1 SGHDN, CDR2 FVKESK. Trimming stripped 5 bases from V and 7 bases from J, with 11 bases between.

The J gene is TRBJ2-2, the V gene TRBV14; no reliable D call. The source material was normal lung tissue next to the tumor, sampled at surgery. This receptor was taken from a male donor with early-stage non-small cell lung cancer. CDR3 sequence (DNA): TGTGCCAGCAGCAAAAACCCCCACGGGGAGCTGTTTTTT. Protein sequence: CASSKNPHGELFF.